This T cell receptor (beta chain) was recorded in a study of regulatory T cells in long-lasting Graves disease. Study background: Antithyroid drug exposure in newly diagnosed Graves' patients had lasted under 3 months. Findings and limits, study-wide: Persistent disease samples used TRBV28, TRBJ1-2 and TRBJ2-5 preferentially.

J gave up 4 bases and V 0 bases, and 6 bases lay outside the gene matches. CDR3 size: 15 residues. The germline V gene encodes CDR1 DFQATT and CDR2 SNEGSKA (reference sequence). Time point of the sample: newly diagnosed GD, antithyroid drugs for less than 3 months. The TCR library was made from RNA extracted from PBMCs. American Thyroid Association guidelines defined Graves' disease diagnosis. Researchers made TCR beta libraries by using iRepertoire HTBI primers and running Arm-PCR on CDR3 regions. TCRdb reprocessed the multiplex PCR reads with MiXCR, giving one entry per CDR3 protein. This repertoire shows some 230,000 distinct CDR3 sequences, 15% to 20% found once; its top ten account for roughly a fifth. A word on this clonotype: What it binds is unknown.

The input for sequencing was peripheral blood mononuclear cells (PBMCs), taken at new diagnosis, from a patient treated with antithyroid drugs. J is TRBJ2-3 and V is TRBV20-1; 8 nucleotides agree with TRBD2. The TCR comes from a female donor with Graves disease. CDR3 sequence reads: CSARDGAGGADTQYF. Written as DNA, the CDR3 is TGCAGTGCTAGAGATGGTGCGGGAGGCGCAGATACGCAGTATTTT.